Each of the 9 T cell receptor beta chains below was sequenced from the same sample in a study of T cells in localized non-small cell lung cancer. The repertoire was sequenced with immunoSEQ multiplex PCR; TCRdb's copy has only in-frame clones and lacks some. The sample consists of 35,000 to 45,000 clones, roughly 86% of them appearing once. The sample in question was peripheral blood, obtained before any cancer treatment. The receptors here all came from an older female donor with stage I squamous cell lung carcinoma.

This chain uses TRBV9 with TRBJ2-1; no firm D call. The CDR3 runs to 12 residues. In germline, CDR1 is SGDLS, CDR2 YYNGEE. Deletions cut 3 bases from V and 5 bases from J, with 6 bases between. The CDR3 DNA reads TGTGCCAGCAGCGCCTACCACAATGAGCAGTTCTTC. Translating gives CASSAYHNEQFF. The whole variable domain, filled in from reference TRBV9 and TRBJ2-1, reads DSGVTQTPKHLITATGQRVTLRCSPRSGDLSVYWYQQSLDQGLQFLIQYYNGEERAKGNILERFSAQQFPDLHSELNLSSLELGDSALYFCASSAYHNEQFFGPGTRLTVL.

This rearrangement joins TRBV10-1 to TRBJ1-5, with TRBD1 as a possible D gene (5 bases). The CDR3 totals 14 residues. V gave up 3 bases and J gave up 7 bases, with 13 bases separating them. Germline CDR1 is WNHNN and CDR2 is SYGVQD (reference sequence). As DNA, the CDR3 is TGCGCCAGCAGTGATTCGGCAGGGCGGCAGCCCCAGCATTTT. Translation: CASSDSAGRQPQHF.

This chain joins TRBV19 and TRBJ1-4; no firm D call. Germline V gene lookup returns CDR1 LNHDA and CDR2 SQIVND (reference sequence). V was cut by 6 bases and J by 5 bases, with 22 bases left in between. CDR3 length equals 17 residues. In DNA form, the CDR3 reads TGTGCCAGTAGCATCGATCGGGAAGGCTATAAGAATGAAAAACTGTTTTTT. It encodes CASSIDREGYKNEKLFF.

The chain links TRBV10-3 to TRBJ2-3; 11 bases align to TRBD2. The CDR3 is made up of 17 amino acids. CDR1 and CDR2 from the germline V gene are ENHRY and SYGVKD. Losses at the gene ends were 3 bases for V and 0 bases for J; bases not matched to a gene: 5. The DNA of the CDR3 is TGTGCCATCAGTGAACTCCGGACTAGCGGGAGCACAGATACGCAGTATTTT. Protein product: CAISELRTSGSTDTQYF.

This clone has only a few counts. The chain employs TRBV28 and TRBJ2-7; D uncertain. V lost 1 base, J lost 3 bases, and 16 bases lay in between. CDR1 is MDHEN and CDR2 is SYDVKM in the germline V gene. This CDR3 spans 16 amino acids. The CDR3 region is CASSLLGIRAFYEQYF. The DNA of the CDR3 is TGTGCCAGCAGTTTATTAGGAATACGCGCTTTCTACGAGCAGTACTTC.

The gene calls are TRBV6-1 and TRBJ1-2; tentative D call: TRBD1 (5 bases). V was pared by 2 bases and J by 3 bases, with 13 bases between. The CDR3 is made up of 15 amino acids. In germline, CDR1 is MNHNS, CDR2 SASEGT. The chain's CDR3 is CASSERQGGDYGYTF. The CDR3 DNA sequence: TGTGCCAGCAGTGAACGGCAGGGTGGGGACTATGGCTACACCTTC.

The gene calls are TRBV5-8 and TRBJ2-5; D is undetermined. CDR1 and CDR2 from the germline V gene are SGHTS and YDEGEE. The V and J ends lost 4 bases and 5 bases respectively, with 6 bases between them. The CDR3 extends over 11 amino acids. CDR3 sequence: CASSGGETQYF. For the CDR3, the DNA is TGTGCCAGCAGCGGTGGGGAGACCCAGTACTTC. Combining the CDR3 with reference TRBV5-8 and TRBJ2-5 gives the whole variable domain EAGVTQSPTHLIKTRGQQATLRCSPISGHTSVYWYQQALGLGLQFLLWYDEGEERNRGNFPPRFSGRQFPNYSSELNVNALELEDSALYLCASSGGETQYFGPGTRLLVL.

The chain has TRBV7-2 and TRBJ2-5; 9 nucleotides agree with TRBD2. J lost 3 bases, V lost 2 bases, and 4 bases had no gene match. Germline V gene data show CDR1 as SGHTA and CDR2 as FQGNSA. The CDR3 covers 15 residues. The CDR3 DNA follows: TGTGCCAGCAGCTTAAATCGACTAGCGGAAGAGACCCAGTACTTC. It codes for CASSLNRLAEETQYF.

For the CDR3, the DNA is TGTGCCAGTAGTATCCGGACTAGCGGGAGCTCCTACAATGAGCAGTTCTTC. It is translated as CASSIRTSGSSYNEQFF. This chain connects TRBV19 to TRBJ2-1; 13 bases line up with TRBD2. There are 17 residues in the CDR3. Germline CDR1 and CDR2: LNHDA and SQIVND (reference sequence). After removal of 3 bases from V and 0 bases from J, the junction contained 2 bases not matched to a gene.